This is a list of T cell receptor beta chains from one sample in a study of blood T cells in healthy people across ages. TCRdb re-derived calls from the 5' RACE reads in MiXCR, one entry per CDR3 protein. This sample has about 400,000 distinct CDR3 sequences, with about 55% found just once. The sequencing sample was made of blood. The receptor source for this set is a man aged 60 to 75 in good health. The CDR3 runs from the conserved cysteine through the conserved F or W. Each record gives: D gene, J gene, clone size, V gene, CDR3 protein, CDR3 DNA. A D gene is named only where the DNA matches it firmly. Size tells how often a clone was seen (once, few, many) or the class of an expanded clone, and some rows leave it out.

TRBD1 TRBJ2-6 - TRBV12-3/TRBV12-4 CASNPSPGQGVSVLTF TGTGCCAGCAACCCTTCACCGGGACAGGGGGTATCCGTCCTGACTTTC
- TRBJ2-7 - TRBV20-1 CSARDGSGDYEQYF TGCAGTGCTAGAGATGGTTCCGGGGACTACGAGCAGTACTTC
- TRBJ1-1 few TRBV7-9 CASSLDPGGWPEAFF TGTGCCAGCAGCTTAGATCCGGGAGGGTGGCCTGAAGCTTTCTTT
- TRBJ1-2 - TRBV20-1 CSARDRSVNYGYTF TGCAGTGCTAGAGATCGCTCAGTCAACTATGGCTACACCTTC
- TRBJ1-2 - TRBV7-3 CASGSTNYGYTF TGTGCCAGCGGATCCACTAACTATGGCTACACCTTC
- TRBJ2-1 few TRBV7-9 CASSPPSGDPYNEQFF TGTGCCAGCAGCCCCCCGTCGGGGGATCCCTACAATGAGCAGTTCTTC
- TRBJ1-2 few TRBV4-3 CASSQDRFTNYGYTF TGCGCCAGCAGCCAAGACAGGTTCACTAACTATGGCTACACCTTC
- TRBJ2-7 - TRBV6-1 CASSDGSYEQYF TGTGCCAGCAGTGACGGCAGCTACGAGCAGTACTTC
- TRBJ2-5 - TRBV21-1 CASSKNSGGAGETQYF TGTGCCAGCAGCAAAAATAGCGGGGGGGCAGGAGAGACCCAGTACTTC
- TRBJ2-7 few TRBV28 CASVGPPYYEQYF TGTGCCAGCGTTGGGCCGCCCTATTACGAGCAGTACTTC
TRBD2 TRBJ2-1 - TRBV5-4 CASRLAGGKHEQFF TGTGCCAGCCGACTAGCGGGGGGCAAGCATGAGCAGTTCTTC
TRBD2 TRBJ2-7 few TRBV20-1 CSARSGSDPEQYF TGCAGTGCTAGGAGCGGGAGTGACCCCGAGCAGTACTTC
- TRBJ1-6 few TRBV12-5 CASGFTGANSPLHF TGTGCTAGTGGTTTTACGGGGGCTAATTCACCCCTCCACTTT
TRBD2 TRBJ2-7 few TRBV7-3 CASSLGGSGSSYEQYF TGTGCCAGCAGCTTGGGGGGTAGCGGGAGCTCCTACGAGCAGTACTTC
- TRBJ2-1 few TRBV28 CASSVQVITEQFF TGTGCCAGCAGTGTCCAGGTTATTACTGAGCAGTTCTTC
- TRBJ2-7 - TRBV11-2 CASKQVAGSNEQYF TGTGCCAGCAAGCAAGTGGCGGGGAGCAACGAGCAGTACTTC
TRBD2 TRBJ2-3 few TRBV7-2 CASSLPTTSGGGDTQYF TGTGCCAGCAGCTTACCTACTACTAGCGGGGGGGGCGATACGCAGTATTTT
- TRBJ2-3 - TRBV7-3 CASSSSGTKYAVDTQYF TGTGCCAGCAGCTCCTCCGGGACAAAATACGCTGTAGATACGCAGTATTTT
TRBD2 TRBJ2-5 - TRBV7-2 CASSLVVAGGQTQYF TGTGCCAGCAGCTTAGTGGTAGCGGGAGGGCAGACCCAGTACTTC
- TRBJ2-7 - TRBV20-1 CSARLGRWNEQYF TGCAGTGCTAGATTGGGCAGGTGGAACGAGCAGTACTTC
TRBD1 TRBJ2-1 many TRBV5-1 CASSTSGTGIFYEQFF TGCGCCAGCAGCACCTCCGGGACAGGGATTTTCTATGAGCAGTTCTTC
TRBD1 TRBJ2-7 - TRBV6-5 CASSYSGTGGNYEQYF TGTGCCAGCAGTTACTCTGGGACAGGGGGTAACTACGAGCAGTACTTC
TRBD2 TRBJ2-1 few TRBV11-2 CASSLASGSQEFF TGTGCCAGCAGCTTAGCTAGCGGGAGCCAGGAGTTCTTC